The next 3 T cell receptor beta chains were all read from a single sample in a study of identical twins. Via MiXCR, TCRdb re-called the 5' RACE reads, giving one row per CDR3 protein. Of just under 650,000 distinct CDR3 sequences detected, roughly 7.1% appear once; the ten largest clones hold about 1.5%. The data also belong to a second study, concerning yellow fever vaccine responses in identical twins.

The material sequenced was PBMCs. Receptor source: a woman under 30 in good health.

This clonotype was recorded a few times. V is TRBV10-3 and J is TRBJ2-3, with D hard to call. CDR3 length: 12 amino acids. Trimming removed 3 bases at V and 1 base at J, with 2 bases between. Germline V gene data show CDR1 as ENHRY and CDR2 as SYGVKD. The chain's CDR3 is CAISDGTDTQYF. The CDR3 DNA sequence: TGTGCCATCAGTGACGGCACAGATACGCAGTATTTT.

This clonotype was seen ten or more times. The chain couples TRBV5-1 to TRBJ2-3; the D gene is possibly TRBD1 (6 bases). This CDR3 spans 15 amino acids. V lost 1 base and J lost 5, with 14 bases in between. The germline gives CDR1 SGHRS, CDR2 YFSETQ. CDR3 sequence: CASSLSGGRVDTQYF. Here the CDR3 DNA reads TGCGCCAGCAGCTTGTCTGGGGGCCGGGTAGATACGCAGTATTTT.

The CDR3 reads CASSFDSLTDTQYF. In DNA form, the CDR3 reads TGTGCCAGCAGCTTCGATAGCCTAACAGATACGCAGTATTTT. The chain couples TRBV7-3 to TRBJ2-3, with D uncertain. Germline V CDR1 and CDR2: SGHTA, FQGTGA. Trimming took 3 bases from V and 3 from J, leaving 10 bases between them. The CDR3 runs to 14 residues.